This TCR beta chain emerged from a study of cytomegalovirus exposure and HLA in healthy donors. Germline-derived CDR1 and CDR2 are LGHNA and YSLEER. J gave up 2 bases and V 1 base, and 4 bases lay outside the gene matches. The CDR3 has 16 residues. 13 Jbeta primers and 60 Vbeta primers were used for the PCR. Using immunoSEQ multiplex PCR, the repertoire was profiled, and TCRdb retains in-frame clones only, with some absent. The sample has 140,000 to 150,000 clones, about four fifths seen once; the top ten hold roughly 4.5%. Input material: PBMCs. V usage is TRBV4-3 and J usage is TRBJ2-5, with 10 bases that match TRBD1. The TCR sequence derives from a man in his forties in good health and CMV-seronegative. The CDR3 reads CASSQGRDRGQETQYF. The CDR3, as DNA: TGCGCCAGCAGCCAAGGGCGGGACAGGGGACAAGAGACCCAGTACTTC.